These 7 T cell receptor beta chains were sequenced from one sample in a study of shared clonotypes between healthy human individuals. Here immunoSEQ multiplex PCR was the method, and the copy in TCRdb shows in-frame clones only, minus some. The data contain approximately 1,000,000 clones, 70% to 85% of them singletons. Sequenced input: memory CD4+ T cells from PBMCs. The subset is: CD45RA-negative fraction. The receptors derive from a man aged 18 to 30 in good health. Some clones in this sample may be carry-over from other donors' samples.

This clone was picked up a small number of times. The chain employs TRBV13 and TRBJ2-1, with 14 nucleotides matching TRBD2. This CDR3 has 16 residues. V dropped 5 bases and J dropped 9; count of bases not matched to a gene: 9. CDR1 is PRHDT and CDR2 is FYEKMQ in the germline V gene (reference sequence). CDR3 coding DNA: TGTGCCAGCAGCCCAAGACTAGCGGGAGGGTTCGGTGAGCAGTTCTTC. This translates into CASSPRLAGGFGEQFF.

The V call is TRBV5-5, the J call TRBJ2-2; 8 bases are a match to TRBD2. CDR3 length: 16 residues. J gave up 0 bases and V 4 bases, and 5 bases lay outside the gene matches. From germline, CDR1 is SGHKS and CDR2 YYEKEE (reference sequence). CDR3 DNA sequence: TGTGCCAGCAGCCCCGGGGGGGCTTCGAACACCGGGGAGCTGTTTTTT. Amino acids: CASSPGGASNTGELFF. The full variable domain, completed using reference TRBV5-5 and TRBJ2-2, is DAGVTQSPTHLIKTRGQQVTLRCSPISGHKSVSWYQQVLGQGPQFIFQYYEKEERGRGNFPDRFSARQFPNYSSELNVNALLLGDSALYLCASSPGGASNTGELFFGEGSRLTVL.

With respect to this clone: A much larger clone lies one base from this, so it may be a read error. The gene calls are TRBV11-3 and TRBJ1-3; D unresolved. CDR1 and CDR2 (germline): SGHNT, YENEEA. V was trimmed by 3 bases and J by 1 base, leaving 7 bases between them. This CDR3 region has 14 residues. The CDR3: CASSFGGSGNTIYF. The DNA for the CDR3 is TGTGCCAGCAGCTTCGGAGGTTCTGGAAACACCATATATTTT. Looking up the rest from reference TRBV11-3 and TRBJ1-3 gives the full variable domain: EAGVVQSPRYKIIEKKQPVAFWCNPISGHNTLYWYLQNLGQGPELLIRYENEEAVDDSQLPKDRFSAERLKGVDSTLKIQPAELGDSAVYLCASSFGGSGNTIYFGEGSWLTVV.

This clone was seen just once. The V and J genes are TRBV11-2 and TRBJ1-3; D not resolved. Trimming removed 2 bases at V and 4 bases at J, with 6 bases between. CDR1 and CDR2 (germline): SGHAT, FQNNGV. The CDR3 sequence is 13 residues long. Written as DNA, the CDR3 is TGTGCCAGCAGCTTAAGGCTCGGAAACACCATATATTTT. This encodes CASSLRLGNTIYF.

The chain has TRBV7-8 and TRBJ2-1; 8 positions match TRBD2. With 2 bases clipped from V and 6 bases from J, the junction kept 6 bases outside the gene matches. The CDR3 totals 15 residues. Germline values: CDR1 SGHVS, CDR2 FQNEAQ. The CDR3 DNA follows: TGTGCCAGCAGCTTATTTGGGACTAGAATCAATGAGCAGTTCTTC. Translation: CASSLFGTRINEQFF.

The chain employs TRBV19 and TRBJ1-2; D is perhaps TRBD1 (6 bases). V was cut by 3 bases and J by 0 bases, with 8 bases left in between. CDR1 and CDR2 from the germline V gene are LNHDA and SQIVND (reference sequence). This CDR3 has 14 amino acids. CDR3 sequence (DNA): TGTGCCAGTAGTATTGACAGGTCTAACTATGGCTACACCTTC. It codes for CASSIDRSNYGYTF. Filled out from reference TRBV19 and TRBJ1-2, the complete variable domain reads DGGITQSPKYLFRKEGQNVTLSCEQNLNHDAMYWYRQDPGQGLRLIYYSQIVNDFQKGDIAEGYSVSREKKESFPLTVTSAQKNPTAFYLCASSIDRSNYGYTFGSGTRLTVV.

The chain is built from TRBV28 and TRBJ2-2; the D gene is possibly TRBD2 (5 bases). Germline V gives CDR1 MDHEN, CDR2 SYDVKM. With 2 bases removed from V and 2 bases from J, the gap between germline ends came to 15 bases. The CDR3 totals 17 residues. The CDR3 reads CASSLRLATFNTGELFF. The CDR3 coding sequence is TGTGCCAGCAGTTTAAGGTTAGCGACTTTCAACACCGGGGAGCTGTTTTTT.